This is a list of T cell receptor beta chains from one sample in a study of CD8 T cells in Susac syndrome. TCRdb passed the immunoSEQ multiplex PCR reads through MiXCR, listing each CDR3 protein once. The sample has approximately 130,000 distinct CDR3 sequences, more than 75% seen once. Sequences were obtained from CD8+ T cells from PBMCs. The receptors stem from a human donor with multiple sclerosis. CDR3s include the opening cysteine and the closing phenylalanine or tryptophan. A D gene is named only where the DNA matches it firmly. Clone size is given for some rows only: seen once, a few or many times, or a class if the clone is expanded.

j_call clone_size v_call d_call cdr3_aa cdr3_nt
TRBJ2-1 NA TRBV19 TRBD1 CAGSTGAGEQFF TGTGCCGGATCGACAGGGGCTGGTGAGCAGTTCTTC
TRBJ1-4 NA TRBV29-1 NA CSVPLGNEKLFF TGCAGCGTTCCTCTGGGGAATGAAAAACTGTTTTTT
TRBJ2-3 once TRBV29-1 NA CSCGGPIVTDTQYF TGCAGCTGTGGAGGGCCAATCGTCACAGATACGCAGTATTTT
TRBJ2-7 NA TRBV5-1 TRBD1 CASRDRGFYEQYF TGCGCCAGCAGGGACAGGGGGTTCTACGAGCAGTACTTC
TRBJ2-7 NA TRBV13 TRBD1 CASSLTGGLTEQYF TGTGCCAGCAGCTTAACAGGGGGGTTGACCGAGCAGTACTTC
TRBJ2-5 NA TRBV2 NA CASSEARLGQETQYF TGTGCCAGCAGTGAAGCGAGACTAGGCCAAGAGACCCAGTACTTC
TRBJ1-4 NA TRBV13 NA CASSLKGQRDGEKLFF TGTGCCAGCAGCTTAAAAGGACAGCGGGATGGGGAAAAACTGTTTTTT
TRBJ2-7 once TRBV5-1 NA CASSFGYSDSYEQYF TGCGCCAGCAGCTTTGGCTACTCAGACTCCTACGAGCAGTACTTC
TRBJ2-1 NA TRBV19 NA CASSNQGLINEQFF TGTGCCAGTAGTAACCAAGGACTAATAAATGAGCAGTTCTTC
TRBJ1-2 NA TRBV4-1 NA CASSQDGAGRNYGYTF TGCGCCAGCAGCCAAGATGGGGCAGGGAGAAACTATGGCTACACCTTC
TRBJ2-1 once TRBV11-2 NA CASSLAPSLDEQFF TGTGCCAGCAGCTTAGCTCCTTCCTTGGATGAGCAGTTCTTC
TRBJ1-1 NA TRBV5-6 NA CASSPDPGPGTEAFF TGTGCCAGCAGCCCGGATCCGGGTCCGGGCACTGAAGCTTTCTTT
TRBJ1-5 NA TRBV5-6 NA CASSIRGRGSQPQHF TGTGCCAGCAGCATACGGGGGAGGGGCAGTCAGCCCCAGCATTTT
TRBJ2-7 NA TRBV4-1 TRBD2 CASSQELAPYEQYF TGCGCCAGCAGCCAGGAACTAGCGCCGTACGAGCAGTACTTC
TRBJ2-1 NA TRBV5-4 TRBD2 CASPRLADGHEQFF TGTGCCAGCCCGCGACTAGCTGACGGCCATGAGCAGTTCTTC
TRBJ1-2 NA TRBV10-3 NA CATIEDLTHGYTF TGTGCCACCATAGAGGACCTAACGCATGGCTACACCTTC
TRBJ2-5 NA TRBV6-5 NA CASSRPQVGETQYF TGTGCCAGCAGTAGACCACAAGTCGGGGAGACCCAGTACTTC
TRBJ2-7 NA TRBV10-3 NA CAIIQTPSYEQYF TGTGCCATCATCCAGACACCTTCCTACGAGCAGTACTTC
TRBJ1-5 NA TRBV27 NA CASSPRESNQPQHF TGTGCCAGCAGTCCCCGAGAAAGCAATCAGCCCCAGCATTTT
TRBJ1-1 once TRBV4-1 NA CASSQETEAFF TGCGCCAGCAGCCAGGAGACTGAAGCTTTCTTT
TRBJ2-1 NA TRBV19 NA CASSIEPGNEEFF TGTGCCAGTAGTATAGAGCCGGGCAACGAGGAGTTCTTC
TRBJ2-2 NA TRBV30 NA CAWSVMVRGELFF TGTGCCTGGAGTGTAATGGTCAGGGGGGAGCTGTTTTTT
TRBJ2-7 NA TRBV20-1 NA CSARGGYEQYF TGCAGTGCTAGAGGAGGCTACGAGCAGTACTTC
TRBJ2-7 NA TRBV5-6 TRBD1 CASSLETGGAGEQYF TGTGCCAGCAGCTTGGAGACAGGGGGTGCGGGCGAGCAGTACTTC
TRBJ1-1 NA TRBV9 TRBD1 CASSAGGRGTEAFF TGTGCCAGCAGCGCAGGGGGAAGGGGCACTGAAGCTTTCTTT